The 27 T cell receptor beta chains below were found in one sample sequenced in a study of response to subunit inactivated influenza vaccine. TCRdb reanalysed the RT-PCR reads using MiXCR and keeps one entry per CDR3 protein. The table has hundreds of thousands of distinct CDR3 sequences, less than 20% seen once. This specimen consisted of PBMCs from blood, obtained roughly 12 days after vaccination. The source of these receptors is a man between 45 and 60 years old who received an inactivated influenza vaccine.

V usage is TRBV12-3 or TRBV12-4 and J usage is TRBJ2-7; D possibly uses TRBD1 or TRBD2 (5 bases each). Trimming pared 4 bases from V and 5 bases from J, leaving 24 bases between. The CDR3 loop spans 17 amino acids. CDR3 DNA: TGTGCCAGCAGTTCCAAACCTCCCGGGGCGCCTCGCCACGAGCAGTACTTC. Protein: CASSSKPPGAPRHEQYF.

This clonotype was recorded many times. The V gene is TRBV29-1, the J gene TRBJ2-7; 7 positions agree with TRBD2. Germline CDR1 reads SQVTM; CDR2 reads ANQGSEA. Trimming cost V 7 bases and J 2 bases; bases outside gene matches: 20. The CDR3 has 17 amino acids. CDR3: CSGPKAGLGLTPYEQYF. DNA for the CDR3: TGCAGCGGCCCGAAGGCAGGGCTGGGACTAACCCCCTACGAGCAGTACTTC.

The chain has TRBV9 and TRBJ2-1; 13 nucleotides align to TRBD2. V was clipped by 3 bases and J by 8 bases; unmatched bases: 8. The CDR3 extends over 16 amino acids. Germline V CDR1 and CDR2: SGDLS, YYNGEE. The CDR3: CASSGSGLAGRYEQFF. The CDR3 bases are TGTGCCAGCAGCGGGTCGGGACTAGCGGGACGTTATGAGCAGTTCTTC.

The V and J genes are TRBV3-1 and TRBJ2-2; 7 bases align to TRBD1. This CDR3 is built from 14 residues. The V gene end was trimmed by 4 bases and the J gene end by 5 bases; junction bases not matched to a gene: 4. Germline V lookup: CDR1 LGHDT, CDR2 YNNKEL (reference sequence). The CDR3 loop reads CASSPDRSTGELFF. The CDR3 bases are TGTGCCAGCAGCCCGGACAGGAGTACCGGGGAGCTGTTTTTT.

This clonotype appeared a few times. This chain connects TRBV20-1 to TRBJ2-7; D is undetermined. The germline V gene encodes CDR1 DFQATT and CDR2 SNEGSKA (reference sequence). V gave up 3 bases and J gave up 4 bases, with 10 bases separating them. This CDR3 spans 12 amino acids. The chain's CDR3 is CSARNVMYEQYF. The CDR3 bases are TGCAGTGCTAGGAATGTGATGTACGAGCAGTACTTC.

This chain links TRBV4-3 with TRBJ2-7, with TRBD1 identical over 7 bases. Germline-derived CDR1 and CDR2 are LGHNA and YSLEER. V lost 4 bases to trimming and J lost 2 bases; unmatched junction nucleotides: 8. This CDR3 region has 15 residues. The CDR3 nucleotides read TGCGCCAGCAGCCCCACACAGGGGTCGGCCTACGAGCAGTACTTC. Translated, it gives CASSPTQGSAYEQYF.

The chain links TRBV6-5 to TRBJ2-5; D unclear. The germline V and J ends were trimmed by 0 bases and 3 bases, with 8 bases remaining between them. Per germline, CDR1 MNHEY and CDR2 SVGAGI. The CDR3 runs to 14 residues. CDR3: CASSYSTREETQYF. The CDR3 region has the DNA TGTGCCAGCAGTTACTCGACAAGGGAAGAGACCCAGTACTTC.

This clonotype was seen only a few times. This rearrangement joins TRBV7-9 to TRBJ2-7; D is unresolved. Looked up from germline, CDR1 is SEHNR and CDR2 is FQNEAQ (reference sequence). CDR3 size: 11 residues. V was pared by 3 bases and J by 7 bases, with 7 bases between. CDR3: CASSFHGEQYF. The CDR3 nucleotides are TGTGCCAGCAGCTTTCACGGGGAGCAGTACTTC.

This clonotype was counted between two and nine times. This chain connects TRBV6-1 to TRBJ2-1; TRBD2 matches at 12 bases. With 7 bases clipped from V and 4 bases from J, the junction kept 14 bases outside the gene matches. The germline V gene has CDR1 MNHNS and CDR2 SASEGT. The CDR3 has 18 amino acids. The CDR3 nucleotides are TGTGCCAGCACCCTCGGGACCCGAGGACTAGCGGGGTACAATGAGCAGTTCTTC. Its translation: CASTLGTRGLAGYNEQFF.

The chain joins TRBV28 to TRBJ2-1; maybe TRBD1 (6 bases). V was cut by 3 bases and J by 3 bases, with 12 bases left in between. This CDR3 is built from 15 residues. Germline assignment: CDR1 MDHEN and CDR2 SYDVKM. The CDR3 nucleotides are TGTGCCAGCAGTTTTCGGCAGGGGAACTACAATGAGCAGTTCTTC. This sequence encodes CASSFRQGNYNEQFF.

This clonotype was found a few times. This chain connects TRBV7-6 to TRBJ2-1; no clear D gene. CDR1 is SGHVS and CDR2 is FNYEAQ in the germline V gene. CDR3 length: 14 amino acids. Deletions cut 3 bases from V and 2 bases from J, with 8 bases between. The CDR3 nucleotides read TGTGCCAGCAGCTTCGGTCCAGCCTACAATGAGCAGTTCTTC. Amino acid sequence: CASSFGPAYNEQFF.

This clonotype was recorded a few times. The chain recombines TRBV4-3 with TRBJ2-7, with D possibly TRBD1 on 6 matching bases. The CDR3 totals 15 residues. The germline V gene has CDR1 LGHNA and CDR2 YSLEER. Trimming removed 1 base from V and 3 bases from J, with 13 bases in between. This CDR3 reads CASSQGQGPGYEQYF. In nucleotides, the CDR3 is TGCGCCAGCAGCCAAGGGCAGGGGCCCGGCTACGAGCAGTACTTC.

This chain links TRBV28 with TRBJ1-5, with TRBD1 matching over 10 bases. The CDR3 is made up of 14 amino acids. The germline CDR1 and CDR2 sequences are MDHEN and SYDVKM. Losses at the gene ends were 5 bases for V and 9 bases for J; bases not matched to a gene: 7. CDR3 bases: TGTGCCAGCAGTCCCGGGACAGGGGTTCGGCCCCAGCATTTT. Amino acid sequence: CASSPGTGVRPQHF.

This clonotype was counted between two and nine times. The chain employs TRBV5-1 and TRBJ1-2; 7 bases agree with TRBD1. This CDR3 spans 14 amino acids. CDR1 is SGHRS and CDR2 is YFSETQ in the germline V gene. The trim removed 0 bases at V and 5 bases at J, leaving 4 bases unmatched. Here the CDR3 reads CASSLVPGGYGYTF. DNA of the CDR3: TGCGCCAGCAGCTTGGTTCCAGGGGGTTATGGCTACACCTTC.

The sample holds a few counts of this clonotype. This rearrangement joins TRBV3-1 to TRBJ2-7, with TRBD2 as a possible D gene (5 bases). This CDR3 contains 13 residues. Germline CDR1 is LGHDT and CDR2 is YNNKEL (reference sequence). Trimming took 0 bases from V and 9 from J, leaving 12 bases between them. The CDR3 nucleotides are TGTGCCAGCAGCCAAGATGGAGCGGCGGGGCAGTACTTC. It codes for CASSQDGAAGQYF.

V and J are TRBV5-6 and TRBJ2-2, with D possibly being TRBD1 (5 bases). The CDR3 contains 15 residues. Trimming stripped 2 bases from V and 5 bases from J, with 13 bases between. The germline CDR1 and CDR2 sequences are SGHDT and YYEEEE. The CDR3 DNA reads as TGTGCCAGCAGCTTCTGGTTAGGGGCGACCGGGGAGCTGTTTTTT. Protein product: CASSFWLGATGELFF.

The rearrangement uses TRBV20-1 and TRBJ1-2, with TRBD1 matching 7 bases. CDR3 length: 12 residues. J was trimmed by 4 bases and V by 6 bases; bases with no gene match: 5. Per the germline V gene, CDR1 is DFQATT and CDR2 is SNEGSKA (reference sequence). CDR3 region: CSARQGPYGYTF. The CDR3 nucleotides are TGCAGTGCCAGACAGGGCCCCTATGGCTACACCTTC.

This clonotype was seen many times. This chain links TRBV5-1 with TRBJ2-7, with no clear D. Germline assignment: CDR1 SGHRS and CDR2 YFSETQ. The CDR3 length is 12 residues. V shed 1 base and J shed 6 bases, with 8 bases lying between them. The CDR3 spells CASSLSGSEQYF. CDR3 sequence (DNA): TGCGCCAGCAGCTTGTCGGGTTCCGAGCAGTACTTC.

The chain employs TRBV29-1 and TRBJ2-7; either TRBD1 or TRBD2 may fit D (6 bases each). In germline, CDR1 is SQVTM, CDR2 ANQGSEA. The CDR3 sequence is 13 residues long. V was shortened by 4 bases and J by 5 bases, with 15 bases between the two germline ends. In DNA, the CDR3 is TGCAGCGTTGGCGTAAGGCGGGACAACGAGCAGTACTTC. Encoded protein: CSVGVRRDNEQYF.

This clonotype was seen only a few times. V and J are TRBV18 and TRBJ2-5, with unresolved D. CDR1 is KGHSH, CDR2 LQKENI, per germline. The CDR3 covers 17 residues. Deletions cut 3 bases from V and 3 bases from J, with 20 bases between. The chain's CDR3 is CASSPQKLHQLKETQYF. CDR3 bases: TGTGCCAGCTCACCCCAAAAACTACACCAACTTAAAGAGACCCAGTACTTC.

The chain recombines TRBV3-1 with TRBJ2-2; D gene uncertain. V was shortened by 7 bases and J by 4 bases, with 10 bases between the two germline ends. This CDR3 is 13 amino acids long. The germline V gene encodes CDR1 LGHDT and CDR2 YNNKEL (reference sequence). CDR3: CASTRSLTGELFF. CDR3 sequence (DNA): TGTGCCAGCACACGGAGTCTCACCGGGGAGCTGTTTTTT.

A few counts support this clonotype. This rearrangement joins TRBV14 to TRBJ2-3; weak D call: TRBD2 (5 bases). The germline CDR1 and CDR2 sequences are SGHDN and FVKESK. V was shortened by 1 base and J by 4 bases, with 12 bases between the two germline ends. This CDR3 is 15 amino acids long. This CDR3 is CASSQGNLRADTQYF. CDR3 in DNA: TGTGCCAGCAGCCAAGGAAACCTGAGGGCAGATACGCAGTATTTT.

This chain uses TRBV28 with TRBJ2-7; the match to TRBD1 covers 7 bases. This CDR3 region has 15 residues. Germline V gene sequence: CDR1 MDHEN, CDR2 SYDVKM. Losses at the gene ends were 3 bases for V and 2 bases for J; bases not matched to a gene: 7. The CDR3 sequence: CASSFWTGNTYEQYF. The CDR3 DNA reads TGTGCCAGCAGTTTTTGGACAGGTAACACCTACGAGCAGTACTTC.

This clonotype was counted a few times. The V and J genes are TRBV27 and TRBJ2-6; D gene ambiguous. The CDR3 totals 17 residues. Germline V gene sequence: CDR1 MNHEY, CDR2 SMNVEV (reference sequence). V dropped 5 bases and J dropped 0 bases, with 14 bases sitting between them. In DNA form, the CDR3 reads TGTGCCAGCAGTGACACGAAAGTCTTCTCTGGGGCCAACGTCCTGACTTTC. Amino acid sequence: CASSDTKVFSGANVLTF.

The chain employs TRBV28 and TRBJ2-1; D unclear. The CDR3 runs to 13 residues. Between the trimmed V and J ends, which lost 3 bases and 7 bases, there was a span of 10 bases. The germline V gene encodes CDR1 MDHEN and CDR2 SYDVKM. The CDR3 DNA sequence: TGTGCCAGCAGTTTGGGTTTTGGGAATGAGCAGTTCTTC. Translated, it gives CASSLGFGNEQFF.

This clonotype showed up many times. The genes are TRBV5-1 and TRBJ2-3; 7 nucleotides line up with TRBD2. This CDR3 comprises 16 residues. Germline V gene lookup returns CDR1 SGHRS and CDR2 YFSETQ. V lost 0 bases, J lost 2 bases, and 6 bases stayed unmatched. The CDR3 DNA reads TGCGCCAGCAGCTTGGCCTCTAGCGGAAACACAGATACGCAGTATTTT. This codes for CASSLASSGNTDTQYF.

This clonotype was seen at least ten times. The chain is built from TRBV4-2 and TRBJ1-5; TRBD1 is a possible D gene (5 bases). From germline, CDR1 is LGHNA and CDR2 YNFKEQ. The CDR3 is 15 residues long. Trimming left V 1 base short and J 6 bases short, with 13 bases between. Here the CDR3 DNA reads TGTGCCAGCAGCCAAGCTTCGGCAGGGCGTCAGCCCCAGCATTTT. Protein product: CASSQASAGRQPQHF.